The following is a T cell receptor (beta chain) sequence with its context. This entry comes from a study of blood T cell repertoires in COVID-19. Study-wide background: T cells, B-cell-depleted T cells, or PBMCs provided the cDNA or gDNA that served as material.

This CDR3 spans 14 amino acids. V trimming: 5 bases; J trimming: 1 base; junction bases outside the gene matches: 5. The germline CDR1 and CDR2 sequences are SGHNT and YENEEA. The method was immunoSEQ multiplex PCR; TCRdb's version includes in-frame clones alone and lacks a portion of them. Here the sample spans about 98,000 clones, 70% to 80% being singletons. Material: peripheral blood. The clonotype comes from a man aged 65 to 79 with acute or convalescent COVID-19. The rearrangement joins TRBV11-3 to TRBJ2-7, with TRBD2 matching 7 bases. CDR3 region: CASSPGGGSYEQYF. In DNA, the CDR3 is TGTGCCAGCAGCCCGGGAGGAGGATCCTACGAGCAGTACTTC.